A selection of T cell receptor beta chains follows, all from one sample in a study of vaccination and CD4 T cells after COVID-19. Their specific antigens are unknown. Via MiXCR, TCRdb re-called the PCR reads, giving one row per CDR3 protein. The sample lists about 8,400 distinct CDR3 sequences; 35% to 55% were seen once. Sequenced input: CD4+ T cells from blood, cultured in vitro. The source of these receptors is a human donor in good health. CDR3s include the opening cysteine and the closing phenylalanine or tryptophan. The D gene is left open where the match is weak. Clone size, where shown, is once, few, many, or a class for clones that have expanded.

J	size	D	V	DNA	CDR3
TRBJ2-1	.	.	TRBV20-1	TGCAGTGCGGACTCGGTCCCACTCGCGGGGAATGAGCAGTTCTTC	CSADSVPLAGNEQFF
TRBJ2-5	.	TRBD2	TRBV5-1	TGCGCCAGCAGCTTCGCGGGGGGGGACCAAGAGACCCAGTACTTC	CASSFAGGDQETQYF
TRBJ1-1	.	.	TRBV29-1	TGCAGCGTTGATTACCAGAGGAACACTGAAGCTTTCTTT	CSVDYQRNTEAFF
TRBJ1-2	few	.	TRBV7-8	TGTGCCAGCAGCCGGACGGAGTCCTATGGCTACACCTTC	CASSRTESYGYTF
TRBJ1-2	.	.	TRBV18	TGTGCCAGCTCACCGGGGGACGGTATTAACTATGGCTACACCTTC	CASSPGDGINYGYTF
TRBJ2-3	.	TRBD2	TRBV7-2	TGTGCCAGCAGCCCCCGGGGGGAGGTCACAGATACGCAGTATTTT	CASSPRGEVTDTQYF
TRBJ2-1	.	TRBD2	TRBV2	TGTGCCAGCAGGGGACTAGCGGGAGGTACTGAGCAGTTCTTC	CASRGLAGGTEQFF
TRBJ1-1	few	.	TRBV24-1	TGTGCCACCAGTGGGACGGGTAGGAACACTGAAGCTTTCTTT	CATSGTGRNTEAFF
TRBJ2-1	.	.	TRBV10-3	TGTGCCATCAGTGAGTCGGCTACATACAATGAGCAGTTCTTC	CAISESATYNEQFF
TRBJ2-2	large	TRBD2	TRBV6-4	TGTGCCAGCAGTGACACTAGCGGGAGTAGGGAGCTGTTTTTT	CASSDTSGSRELFF
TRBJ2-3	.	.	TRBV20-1	TGCAGTGCGCACGCTAGCACAGATACGCAGTATTTT	CSAHASTDTQYF
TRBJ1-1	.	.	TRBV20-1	TGCAGTGCTAGAGTTTTGGGTGTGGGCGGCGGGACTGAAGCTTTCTTT	CSARVLGVGGGTEAFF
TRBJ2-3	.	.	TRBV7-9	TGTGCCAGCAGCTTATCGGAGGGTACGCAGTATTTT	CASSLSEGTQYF
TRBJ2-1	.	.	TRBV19	TGTGCCAGTAGTATACACTCGGGACTGGGGTCCTACAATGAGCAGTTCTTC	CASSIHSGLGSYNEQFF
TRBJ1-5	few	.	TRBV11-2	TGTGCCAGCAGCTTAGGTCGGCATGTAAATCAGCCCCAGCATTTT	CASSLGRHVNQPQHF
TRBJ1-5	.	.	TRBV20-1	TGCAGTGCTAGAGCTACGTGGGCCCAGCCCCAGCATTTT	CSARATWAQPQHF
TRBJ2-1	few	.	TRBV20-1	TGCAGTGCCCCTCAGCTGGAGCGAGGCAATGAGCAGTTCTTC	CSAPQLERGNEQFF
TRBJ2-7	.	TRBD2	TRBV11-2	TGTGCCAGCAGCTTAGTTCCTCCGGGACTAGCGGACTCCTACGAGCAGTACTTC	CASSLVPPGLADSYEQYF
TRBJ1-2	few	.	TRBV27	TGTGCCAGCGGTCCTTTTGGCTATGGCTACACCTTC	CASGPFGYGYTF
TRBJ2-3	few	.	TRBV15	TGTGCCACCAGCATGAGGGATACGCAGTATTTT	CATSMRDTQYF
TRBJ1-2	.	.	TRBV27	TGTGCCAGCAGCCCCCAGGGACCCCAACCATTCTTTAACTATGGCTACACCTTC	CASSPQGPQPFFNYGYTF
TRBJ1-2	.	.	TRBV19	TGTGCCAGTACCACGACAGGTTCTCCCTATGGCTACACCTTC	CASTTTGSPYGYTF
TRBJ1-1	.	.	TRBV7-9	TGTGCCAGCAGCTTGGCTGAAGCTTTCTTT	CASSLAEAFF
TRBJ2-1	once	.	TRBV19	TGTGCCAGTAGTAATTCGCCCACTGAGCAGTTCTTC	CASSNSPTEQFF
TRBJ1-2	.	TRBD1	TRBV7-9	TGTGCCAGCAGCCCCGTTGGGACAGGCGTAGGGGGCTACACCTTC	CASSPVGTGVGGYTF
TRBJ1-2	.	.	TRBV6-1	TGTGCCAGCTTACCCCGGGGACGGAACTATGGCTACACCTTC	CASLPRGRNYGYTF
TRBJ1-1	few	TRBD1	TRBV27	TGTGCCAGCAGTCCGAGGACAGGGCGGAAGGCTTTCTTT	CASSPRTGRKAFF
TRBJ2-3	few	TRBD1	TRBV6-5	TGTGCCAGCAGTTACTCCGGGACAGGGGTCTCAGATACGCAGTATTTT	CASSYSGTGVSDTQYF
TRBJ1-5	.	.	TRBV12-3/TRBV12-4	TGTGCCAGCAGTATAAATCAGCCCCAGCATTTT	CASSINQPQHF
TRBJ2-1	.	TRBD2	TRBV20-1	TGCAGTGCCCCTAGGCGGGAGGGCTACAATGAGCAGTTCTTC	CSAPRREGYNEQFF
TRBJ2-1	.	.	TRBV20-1	TGCAGTGCTAGAGCGGAGGGCGGGGTGGGCGTCAATGAGCAGTTCTTC	CSARAEGGVGVNEQFF
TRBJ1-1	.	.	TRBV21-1	TGTGCCAGCAGCAAAGTCTCCCGAAGGGGAGCTTTCTTT	CASSKVSRRGAFF
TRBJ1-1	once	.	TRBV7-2	TGTGCCAGCAGCTTAGATTTTTTCGGGAACACTGAAGCTTTCTTT	CASSLDFFGNTEAFF
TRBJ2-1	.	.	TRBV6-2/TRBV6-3	TGTGCCAGCAGTTACTCGAAAGGGGAAATCTACAATGAGCAGTTCTTC	CASSYSKGEIYNEQFF
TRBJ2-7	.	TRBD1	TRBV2	TGTGCCAGCAAGGATGTGGGACAGGGGGACTCCTACGAGCAGTACTTC	CASKDVGQGDSYEQYF
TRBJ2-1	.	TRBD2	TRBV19	TGTGCCAGTAGTATCGGAGCGGGGGCCTCCTCCTACAATGAGCAGTTCTTC	CASSIGAGASSYNEQFF
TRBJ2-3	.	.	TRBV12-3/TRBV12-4	TGTGCCAGCAGTTTACGGGACATGTATTTT	CASSLRDMYF
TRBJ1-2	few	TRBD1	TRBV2	TGTGCCAGCCACAGGGGAGAGGTTTTTAGCTATGGCTACACCTTC	CASHRGEVFSYGYTF
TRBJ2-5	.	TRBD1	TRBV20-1	TGCAGTGCTAGAGGGGGACAGGGGGGTAGAGAGACCCAGTACTTC	CSARGGQGGRETQYF
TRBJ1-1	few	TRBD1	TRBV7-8	TGTGCCAGCAGCTTAGTAGGGACAGGGTTGGCCTTTAAAACTGAAGCTTTCTTT	CASSLVGTGLAFKTEAFF
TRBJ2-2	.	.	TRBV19	TGTGCCAGTAAATGGCAGGGAGATCACACCGGGGAGCTGTTTTTT	CASKWQGDHTGELFF
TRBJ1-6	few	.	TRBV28	TGTGCCAGCAGTCCTCCTGAACCTGTGGGGAATTCACCCCTCCACTTT	CASSPPEPVGNSPLHF
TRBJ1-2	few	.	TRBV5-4	TGTGCCAGCAGCTTGGTTTACCGGGATGGCTACACCTTC	CASSLVYRDGYTF
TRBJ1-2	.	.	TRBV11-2	TGTGCCAGCAGCTCGTACTCGGACCGGGACGGCTATGGCTACACCTTC	CASSSYSDRDGYGYTF
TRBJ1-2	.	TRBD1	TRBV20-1	TGCAGTGCTTCTCCCTTGCTCGGGACAGGGGGGAACTATGGCTACACCTTC	CSASPLLGTGGNYGYTF
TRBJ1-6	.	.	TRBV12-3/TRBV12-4	TGTGCCAGCAGTCCATCCCAAGAACAGCCAGTTAATTCACCCCTCCACTTT	CASSPSQEQPVNSPLHF
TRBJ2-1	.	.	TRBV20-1	TGCAGTGCTAGGGCCTCTCCCAACTACAATGAGCAGTTCTTC	CSARASPNYNEQFF
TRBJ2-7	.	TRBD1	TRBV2	TGTGCCAGCAGTGACCGACAGGGCTGGAACTACGAGCAGTACTTC	CASSDRQGWNYEQYF
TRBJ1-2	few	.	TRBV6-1	TGTGCCAGCAGTGAACAGGGGAGTGGTGGCTACACCTTC	CASSEQGSGGYTF
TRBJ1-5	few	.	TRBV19	TGTGCCAGTAGTATTGCTAATAGCAATCAGCCCCAGCATTTT	CASSIANSNQPQHF
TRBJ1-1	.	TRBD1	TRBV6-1	TGTGCCAGCAGTGCACCGGGACAGCCGAACACTGAAGCTTTCTTT	CASSAPGQPNTEAFF
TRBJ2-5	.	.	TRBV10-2	TGCGCCACCAGGAGGGAGGGGGTTGGAGAGACCCAGTACTTC	CATRREGVGETQYF
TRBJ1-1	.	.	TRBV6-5	TGTGCCAGCAGTTCAGGGGTGAACACTGAAGCTTTCTTT	CASSSGVNTEAFF